Below are 32 T cell receptor beta chains sequenced from a single sample in a study of graft-versus-host responses after intestinal transplantation. Produced via immunoSEQ multiplex PCR; TCRdb's table is partial and in-frame only. The sample carries 100,000 or so clones, roughly nine tenths recorded once. The antigens for these receptors are not known. The material was unstimulated CD4+ T cells sorted from spleen or lymph node cells, obtained before transplant. Source of these receptors: a human donor who was the organ donor for an intestinal transplant.

V usage is TRBV30 and J usage is TRBJ1-1; D gene uncertain. Trimming shortened V by 3 bases and J by 1 base, and 6 bases separated the two germline ends. Germline CDR1 reads GTSNPN; CDR2 reads SVGIG (reference sequence). The CDR3 is 12 amino acids. The DNA of the CDR3 is TGTGCCTGGAGGAAACAGAACACTGAAGCTTTCTTT. It encodes CAWRKQNTEAFF. The full variable domain, in which reference TRBV30 and TRBJ1-1 provide the parts outside the CDR3, is SQTIHQWPATLVQPVGSPLSLECTVEGTSNPNLYWYRQAAGRGLQLLFYSVGIGQISSEVPQNLSASRPQDRQFILSSKKLLLSDSGFYLCAWRKQNTEAFFGQGTRLTVV.

The chain has TRBV25-1 and TRBJ1-1; 10 bases are shared with TRBD1. This CDR3 is built from 15 residues. Per the germline V gene, CDR1 is MGHDK and CDR2 is SYGVNS. The trim removed 8 bases at V and 11 bases at J, leaving 17 bases unmatched. The CDR3 DNA is TGTGCCAGCGCGAGTATCGGACAGGGGGGTTTAGATGCTTTCTTT. It is translated as CASASIGQGGLDAFF.

The V and J genes are TRBV11-3 and TRBJ2-3; TRBD2 agrees at 8 bases. J was trimmed by 2 bases and V by 5 bases; bases with no gene match: 6. Germline V lookup: CDR1 SGHNT, CDR2 YENEEA. This CDR3 region has 15 residues. CDR3 DNA: TGTGCCAGCAGCATACGGGGGGGATACACAGATACGCAGTATTTT. Amino acid sequence: CASSIRGGYTDTQYF.

The chain couples TRBV6-1 to TRBJ1-2; tentatively, D is TRBD1 (6 bases). The CDR3 loop spans 14 amino acids. Trimming took off 0 bases at V and 7 bases at J, with 12 bases between the two ends. Germline V gene lookup returns CDR1 MNHNS and CDR2 SASEGT. CDR3 amino acids: CASSEAGGRSGYTF. The CDR3 bases are TGTGCCAGCAGTGAAGCGGGGGGGCGAAGTGGCTACACCTTC.

The chain carries TRBV4-3 and TRBJ2-7; 8 bases are a match to TRBD1. From germline, CDR1 is LGHNA and CDR2 YSLEER. V was pared by 5 bases and J by 4 bases, with 10 bases of the junction left unmatched. The CDR3 runs 15 residues. CDR3 sequence reads: CASSARRDRPYEQYF. CDR3 bases: TGCGCCAGCAGCGCACGAAGGGACAGGCCATACGAGCAGTACTTC.

The V call is TRBV4-2, the J call TRBJ2-3; D may be TRBD2 (5 bases). Germline V CDR1 and CDR2: LGHNA, YNFKEQ. V shed 1 base and J shed 4 bases, with 12 bases lying between them. The CDR3 sequence is 15 residues long. CDR3 nucleotide sequence: TGTGCCAGCAGCCAAGGAGGAAGTAGCGCAGATACGCAGTATTTT. It encodes CASSQGGSSADTQYF.

A single count supports this clone. V and J are TRBV5-1 and TRBJ2-2; 9 bases are a match to TRBD2. V shed 1 base, J shed 1 base, and the junction held 8 bases outside the gene matches. This CDR3 spans 18 amino acids. The germline V gene has CDR1 SGHRS and CDR2 YFSETQ. CDR3 nucleotides: TGCGCCAGCAGCTTGAGTGCCCCAGCGGGGGGGAACACCGGGGAGCTGTTTTTT. This codes for CASSLSAPAGGNTGELFF.

The chain is built from TRBV5-1 and TRBJ2-1; TRBD1 agrees at 7 bases. The CDR3 extends over 15 amino acids. V lost 4 bases to trimming and J lost 7 bases; unmatched junction nucleotides: 11. Germline-derived CDR1 and CDR2 are SGHRS and YFSETQ. The CDR3 sequence is CASSLGTVDQNEQFF. The CDR3 DNA follows: TGCGCCAGCAGCCTGGGGACAGTAGATCAGAATGAGCAGTTCTTC.

The chain carries TRBV2 and TRBJ2-1; possibly TRBD2 for D (5 bases). Trimming took off 7 bases at V and 10 bases at J, with 17 bases between the two ends. This CDR3 has 13 residues. Germline CDR1 and CDR2: SNHLY and FYNNEI. The CDR3 DNA is TGTGCCAGCAATAGGCTAGCAGAATTCGAGCAGTTCTTC. As protein: CASNRLAEFEQFF.

The rearrangement joins TRBV10-3 to TRBJ2-5; 11 nucleotides match TRBD2. The CDR3 is 19 amino acids. Germline V gene sequence: CDR1 ENHRY, CDR2 SYGVKD. The V segment lost 0 bases and the J segment 4 bases; nucleotides outside the gene matches: 13. The CDR3 reads CAISESILAGGSLSETQYF. DNA of the CDR3: TGTGCCATCAGTGAGTCGATTCTAGCGGGGGGCTCCTTATCAGAGACCCAGTACTTC.

This chain's CDR3 is CASSLDSRGASYGYTF. The CDR3 DNA is TGTGCCAGCAGCTTAGATTCGCGGGGAGCCAGCTATGGCTACACCTTC. The chain uses TRBV11-2 and TRBJ1-2; D gene uncertain. Germline CDR1 SGHAT, CDR2 FQNNGV. V gave up 0 bases and J gave up 4 bases, with 15 bases separating them. CDR3 length equals 16 residues. Drawing the rest from reference TRBV11-2 and TRBJ1-2, the complete variable domain is EAGVAQSPRYKIIEKRQSVAFWCNPISGHATLYWYQQILGQGPKLLIQFQNNGVVDDSQLPKDRFSAERLKGVDSTLKIQPAKLEDSAVYLCASSLDSRGASYGYTFGSGTRLTVV.

The J gene is TRBJ2-2, the V gene TRBV9; 10 bases agree with TRBD2. The CDR3 extends over 16 amino acids. V gave up 4 bases and J gave up 6 bases; unmatched junction bases: 9. The germline CDR1 and CDR2 sequences are SGDLS and YYNGEE. DNA for the CDR3: TGTGCCAGCAGCCAAAACACCGGGACTAGCGCCGGGGAGCTGTTTTTT. This codes for CASSQNTGTSAGELFF.

The chain joins TRBV7-2 to TRBJ1-2; D gene ambiguous. The ends were cut back, 3 bases at V and 13 bases at J, with 12 bases in the middle. CDR3 length: 11 amino acids. Germline CDR1 and CDR2: SGHTA and FQGNSA. The CDR3 nucleotides are TGTGCCAGCAGCTTTTCGGCCGGGTCCACCTTC. Protein product: CASSFSAGSTF. Full variable domain (remainder filled in from reference TRBV7-2 and TRBJ1-2): GAGVSQSPSNKVTEKGKDVELRCDPISGHTALYWYRQSLGQGLEFLIYFQGNSAPDKSGLPSDRFSAERTGGSVSTLTIQRTQQEDSAVYLCASSFSAGSTFGSGTRLTVV.

This sequence joins TRBV19 and TRBJ2-5; D unclear. CDR1 and CDR2 (germline): LNHDA, SQIVND (reference sequence). V dropped 10 bases and J dropped 4 bases, with 13 bases sitting between them. There are 12 residues in the CDR3. The CDR3 loop reads CATTASGETQYF. CDR3 in DNA: TGTGCCACCACGGCCTCGGGAGAGACCCAGTACTTC.

The genes are TRBV18 and TRBJ1-1, with 9 bases aligning to TRBD1. This CDR3 has 15 amino acids. CDR1 is KGHSH, CDR2 LQKENI, per germline. V shed 3 bases, J shed 3 bases, and the junction held 5 bases outside the gene matches. For the CDR3, the DNA is TGTGCCAGCTCACCCCCCCGGGACAGGGACACTGAAGCTTTCTTT. Protein: CASSPPRDRDTEAFF. The full variable domain, in which reference TRBV18 and TRBJ1-1 provide the parts outside the CDR3, is NAGVMQNPRHLVRRRGQEARLRCSPMKGHSHVYWYRQLPEEGLKFMVYLQKENIIDESGMPKERFSAEFPKEGPSILRIQQVVRGDSAAYFCASSPPRDRDTEAFFGQGTRLTVV.

The chain combines TRBV7-2 with TRBJ2-2; weak D call: TRBD1 (5 bases). V lost 1 base to trimming and J lost 4 bases, with 13 bases between them. The V gene's germline CDR1 is SGHTA and CDR2 FQGNSA. The CDR3 has 16 amino acids. CDR3 loop: CASSLVTQGSTGELFF. The CDR3 nucleotides are TGTGCCAGCAGCTTAGTCACCCAGGGAAGCACCGGGGAGCTGTTTTTT. The entire variable domain, with the rest obtained from reference TRBV7-2 and TRBJ2-2, is as follows: GAGVSQSPSNKVTEKGKDVELRCDPISGHTALYWYRQSLGQGLEFLIYFQGNSAPDKSGLPSDRFSAERTGGSVSTLTIQRTQQEDSAVYLCASSLVTQGSTGELFFGEGSRLTVL.

This chain uses TRBV6-1 with TRBJ1-2; maybe TRBD1 (6 bases). Germline V CDR1 and CDR2: MNHNS, SASEGT. CDR3 size: 15 residues. V was cut by 6 bases and J by 8 bases, with 22 bases left in between. CDR3 loop: CASRPPTGTDGGYTF. CDR3 coding DNA: TGTGCCAGCAGACCCCCGACAGGAACAGACGGGGGCTACACCTTC.

V and J are TRBV6-1 and TRBJ1-2; possible D gene TRBD1, 6 bases. V lost 5 bases, J lost 10 bases, and 17 bases lay in between. Germline V CDR1 and CDR2: MNHNS, SASEGT. The length of the CDR3 is 13 residues. The DNA of the CDR3 is TGTGCCAGCAGTCCACACTCACAGGGTAACTACACCTTC. This sequence encodes CASSPHSQGNYTF.

V is TRBV15 and J is TRBJ1-5, with D possibly being TRBD1 (5 bases). The germline gives CDR1 LNHNV, CDR2 YYDKDF (reference sequence). The CDR3 totals 12 residues. The V gene lost 5 bases and the J gene lost 6 bases, with 8 bases spanning the gap. The CDR3, as DNA: TGTGCCACCAGCGGCCAGGGTCAGCCCCAGCATTTT. This sequence encodes CATSGQGQPQHF.

The chain couples TRBV7-3 to TRBJ2-7; 8 bases are shared with TRBD1. The CDR3 has 16 residues. Germline assignment: CDR1 SGHTA and CDR2 FQGTGA. The V and J ends lost 2 bases and 4 bases, in that order; junction bases with no gene match: 10. CDR3 protein: CASSLAAGTGSYEQYF. The CDR3 DNA reads as TGTGCCAGCAGCTTAGCTGCAGGGACAGGTTCATACGAGCAGTACTTC.

The V call is TRBV27, the J call TRBJ1-6; no reliable D call. This CDR3 spans 13 amino acids. Trimming removed 3 bases from V and 7 bases from J, with 7 bases in between. The V gene's germline CDR1 is MNHEY and CDR2 SMNVEV (reference sequence). CDR3 in amino acids: CASSLPGNSPLHF. The CDR3 region has the DNA TGTGCCAGCAGTTTGCCAGGCAATTCACCCCTCCACTTT.

The rearrangement links TRBV4-2 to TRBJ2-2, with 14 bases lining up with TRBD2. Germline CDR1 is LGHNA and CDR2 is YNFKEQ. The CDR3 extends over 17 amino acids. J gave up 7 bases and V 4 bases, and 8 bases lay outside the gene matches. This CDR3 is CASSPPTSGGASGELFF. DNA of the CDR3: TGTGCCAGCAGCCCTCCGACTAGCGGGGGGGCAAGCGGGGAGCTGTTTTTT.

The chain has TRBV7-9 and TRBJ2-3; 9 positions match TRBD1. Germline V gene data show CDR1 as SEHNR and CDR2 as FQNEAQ (reference sequence). There are 15 residues in the CDR3. V gave up 5 bases and J gave up 5 bases; unmatched junction bases: 8. CDR3: CASSHGTGWVDTQYF. The CDR3 bases are TGTGCCAGCAGCCACGGGACAGGGTGGGTAGATACGCAGTATTTT.

This rearrangement joins TRBV6-5 to TRBJ2-1, with D tentatively TRBD2 (6 bases). Germline lookup yields CDR1 MNHEY and CDR2 SVGAGI. The V end lost 4 bases, the J end lost 10 bases, and 8 bases lay between the germline ends. The CDR3 is made up of 11 amino acids. The chain's CDR3 is CASSSRGEQFF. In DNA form, the CDR3 reads TGTGCCAGCAGTTCCCGGGGGGAGCAGTTCTTC.

The V gene is TRBV29-1, the J gene TRBJ2-1; TRBD1 might be the D (5 bases). Germline V gives CDR1 SQVTM, CDR2 ANQGSEA. V was shortened by 6 bases and J by 0 bases, with 9 bases between the two germline ends. There are 13 residues in the CDR3. CDR3 in DNA: TGCAGCGTCGGACACTTCTCCTACAATGAGCAGTTCTTC. Translated, it gives CSVGHFSYNEQFF.

The V and J genes are TRBV14 and TRBJ1-2; 8 nucleotides match TRBD1. The J segment lost 7 bases and the V segment lost 1 base, leaving 2 bases of the junction unmatched. This CDR3 has 13 residues. The germline CDR1 and CDR2 sequences are SGHDN and FVKESK. As DNA, the CDR3 is TGTGCCAGCAGCCAAGGGACAGGGTCTGGCTACACCTTC. Translation: CASSQGTGSGYTF.

The rearrangement uses TRBV5-4 and TRBJ1-3, with D possibly being TRBD1 (6 bases). The CDR3 covers 15 residues. V was trimmed by 3 bases and J by 4 bases, leaving 14 bases between them. Germline V gene lookup returns CDR1 SGHNT and CDR2 YYREEE (reference sequence). CDR3 coding DNA: TGTGCCAGCAGCTATGGCAGGGGTTGGGGAAACACCATATATTTT. Its translation: CASSYGRGWGNTIYF.

This clone has just one count. This chain links TRBV7-8 with TRBJ2-5, with 11 bases matching TRBD2. The CDR3 extends over 16 amino acids. V lost 5 bases to trimming and J lost 0 bases; unmatched junction nucleotides: 5. From germline, CDR1 is SGHVS and CDR2 FQNEAQ. The DNA of the CDR3 is TGTGCCAGCAGCCACACTAGCGGGGGATACCAAGAGACCCAGTACTTC. Its protein is CASSHTSGGYQETQYF.

V and J are TRBV5-6 and TRBJ2-7; the D gene is possibly TRBD2 (5 bases). The V gene's germline CDR1 is SGHDT and CDR2 YYEEEE. Between the trimmed V and J ends, which lost 0 bases and 2 bases, there was a span of 12 bases. The CDR3 spans 15 residues. The CDR3 nucleotides read TGTGCCAGCAGCTTGGTCCGGGATTTCACCTACGAGCAGTACTTC. Its translation is CASSLVRDFTYEQYF.

The rearrangement uses TRBV4-1 and TRBJ1-4; 9 bases are shared with TRBD1. Germline CDR1 and CDR2: MGHRA and YSYEKL. The CDR3 runs 16 residues. Trimming took 1 base from V and 7 from J; bases not matched to a gene: 7. The CDR3 is CASSQVKDRGFEKLFF. The CDR3 DNA reads as TGCGCCAGCAGCCAAGTTAAGGACAGGGGTTTTGAAAAACTGTTTTTT.

This clone was detected only once. The sample contains more than one DNA sequence encoding this CDR3. V and J are TRBV18 and TRBJ2-3; D is unresolved. V gave up 1 base and J gave up 2 bases, with 4 bases separating them. The germline V gene encodes CDR1 KGHSH and CDR2 LQKENI. This CDR3 is 13 amino acids long. The CDR3 DNA is TGTGCCAGCTCACCACGTAACACAGATACGCAGTATTTT. It codes for CASSPRNTDTQYF.

V and J are TRBV5-1 and TRBJ1-2; D not resolved. The CDR3 sequence is 15 residues long. The V and J ends lost 0 bases and 1 base respectively, with 10 bases between them. Germline CDR1 is SGHRS and CDR2 is YFSETQ. CDR3 nucleotide sequence: TGCGCCAGCAGCTTGGGACACTCAAATAACTATGGCTACACCTTC. It encodes CASSLGHSNNYGYTF.